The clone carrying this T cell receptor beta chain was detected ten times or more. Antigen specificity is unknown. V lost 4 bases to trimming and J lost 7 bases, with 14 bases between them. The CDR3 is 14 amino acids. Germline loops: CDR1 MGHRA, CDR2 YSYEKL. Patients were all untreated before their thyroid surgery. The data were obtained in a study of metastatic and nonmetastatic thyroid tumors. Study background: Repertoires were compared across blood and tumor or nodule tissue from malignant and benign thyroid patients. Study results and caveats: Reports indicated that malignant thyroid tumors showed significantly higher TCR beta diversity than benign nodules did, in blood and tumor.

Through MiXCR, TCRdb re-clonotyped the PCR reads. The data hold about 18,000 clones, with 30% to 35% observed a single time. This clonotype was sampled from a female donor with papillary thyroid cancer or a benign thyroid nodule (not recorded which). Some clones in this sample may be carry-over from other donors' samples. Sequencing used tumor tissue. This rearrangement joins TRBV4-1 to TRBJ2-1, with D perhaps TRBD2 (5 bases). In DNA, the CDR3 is TGCGCCAGCAGCCGACATGTGGGCGGGAATGAGCAGTTCTTC. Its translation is CASSRHVGGNEQFF.